The 22 T cell receptor beta chains below all came from one sample that was sequenced in a study of shared clonotypes between healthy human individuals. Assay: immunoSEQ multiplex PCR; the TCRdb copy retains only in-frame clones and omits some. The table shows over 1.4 million clones, with around 97% occurring only once. The specimen sequenced was naive CD4+ T cells sorted from blood. Subset described: CD45RA+ positively selected. The receptor source for this set is a young man in good health.

The table lists this clone with a count of one. The rearrangement joins TRBV30 to TRBJ1-1, with 9 bases aligning to TRBD1. With 1 base clipped from V and 4 bases from J, the junction kept 16 bases outside the gene matches. The CDR3 consists of 18 residues. Germline loops: CDR1 GTSNPN, CDR2 SVGIG (reference sequence). The CDR3 region is CAWSAPGQGIWRATEAFF. For the CDR3, the DNA is TGTGCCTGGAGTGCCCCGGGACAGGGTATCTGGAGAGCCACTGAAGCTTTCTTT.

Of note for this clone: Other DNA sequences in the same sample also yield this CDR3. The gene calls are TRBV18 and TRBJ1-5, with D unresolved. The germline V and J ends were trimmed by 0 bases and 3 bases, with 3 bases remaining between them. The CDR3 runs to 13 residues. Germline loops: CDR1 KGHSH, CDR2 LQKENI. CDR3 DNA: TGTGCCAGCTCACCACCGTCCAATCAGCCCCAGCATTTT. It codes for CASSPPSNQPQHF.

This clone was seen just once. The chain is built from TRBV7-6 and TRBJ2-3; 12 nucleotides agree with TRBD2. Germline V lookup: CDR1 SGHVS, CDR2 FNYEAQ. After removal of 0 bases from V and 7 bases from J, the junction contained 11 bases not matched to a gene. This CDR3 has 18 amino acids. The CDR3 bases are TGTGCCAGCAGCTTAGCCCCTAGCGGGAGGGCAATTCCGAATACGCAGTATTTT. It yields the protein CASSLAPSGRAIPNTQYF. The entire variable domain, with the rest obtained from reference TRBV7-6 and TRBJ2-3, is as follows: GAGVSQSPRYKVTKRGQDVALRCDPISGHVSLYWYRQALGQGPEFLTYFNYEAQQDKSGLPNDRFSAERPEGSISTLTIQRTEQRDSAMYRCASSLAPSGRAIPNTQYFGPGTRLTVL.

The chain employs TRBV28 and TRBJ1-2, with 7 bases that match TRBD1. After removal of 3 bases from V and 8 bases from J, the junction contained 3 bases not matched to a gene. Looked up from germline, CDR1 is MDHEN and CDR2 is SYDVKM. The CDR3 length is 12 residues. The CDR3: CASSLGQSGYTF. As DNA, the CDR3 is TGTGCCAGCAGTTTGGGACAGTCGGGCTACACCTTC.

The chain recombines TRBV28 with TRBJ2-5, with TRBD2 matching 9 bases. Germline-derived CDR1 and CDR2 are MDHEN and SYDVKM. The CDR3 runs to 13 residues. The junction had 2 bases not matched to a gene; V was cut back by 4 bases and J by 5 bases. The CDR3 protein is CASSYSGRETQYF. The CDR3 bases are TGTGCCAGCAGTTACAGCGGGAGGGAGACCCAGTACTTC.

The chain combines TRBV5-6 with TRBJ2-1; a possible D gene is TRBD1 (6 bases). The CDR3 is 15 amino acids. The germline V gene has CDR1 SGHDT and CDR2 YYEEEE. V dropped 2 bases and J dropped 4 bases, with 13 bases sitting between them. The CDR3 DNA reads as TGTGCCAGCAGCTTTGGAAGGGGGAGTTACAATGAGCAGTTCTTC. Its translation is CASSFGRGSYNEQFF.

The J gene is TRBJ2-7, the V gene TRBV30; D uncertain. The germline CDR1 and CDR2 sequences are GTSNPN and SVGIG (reference sequence). The CDR3 totals 13 residues. V lost 0 bases and J lost 9, with 15 bases in between. CDR3 nucleotides: TGTGCCTGGAGTGTACGGGCAGCCCGAAGGCAGTACTTC. This encodes CAWSVRAARRQYF.

This chain links TRBV5-1 with TRBJ1-4, with D tentatively TRBD1 (6 bases). The CDR3 is 15 residues long. V lost 6 bases to trimming and J lost 8 bases, with 20 bases between them. The germline CDR1 and CDR2 sequences are SGHRS and YFSETQ. In nucleotides, the CDR3 is TGCGCCAGCACCTCGAAGGGGGACACGGAGGAAAAACTGTTTTTT. Its protein is CASTSKGDTEEKLFF.

The V call is TRBV11-2, the J call TRBJ2-7; 8 bases fit TRBD2. With V trimmed by 5 bases and J by 4 bases, 10 bases remained unmatched. The CDR3 contains 15 residues. Germline V gene sequence: CDR1 SGHAT, CDR2 FQNNGV. CDR3 bases: TGTGCCAGCAGCCCCCCCGCGGGGGGAGCTTACGAGCAGTACTTC. Residues: CASSPPAGGAYEQYF.

J is TRBJ1-1 and V is TRBV12-5, with D perhaps matching TRBD1 (5 bases). V lost 6 bases and J lost 4, with 18 bases in between. The CDR3 consists of 15 residues. Germline V gene data show CDR1 as LGHNT and CDR2 as FRNRAP. CDR3 sequence (DNA): TGTGCTAGTGGAAACGACGTGGGGGTCGGCACTGAAGCTTTCTTT. Amino acids: CASGNDVGVGTEAFF.

V is TRBV2 and J is TRBJ2-1, with 8 bases matching TRBD2. The CDR3 consists of 16 residues. CDR1 and CDR2 (germline): SNHLY, FYNNEI. J gave up 8 bases and V 0 bases, and 9 bases lay outside the gene matches. The chain's CDR3 is CASSEAQASGSDEQFF. CDR3 nucleotides: TGTGCCAGCAGTGAAGCGCAGGCTAGCGGGTCCGATGAGCAGTTCTTC. Filled out from reference TRBV2 and TRBJ2-1, the complete variable domain reads EPEVTQTPSHQVTQMGQEVILRCVPISNHLYFYWYRQILGQKVEFLVSFYNNEISEKSEIFDDQFSVERPDGSNFTLKIRSTKLEDSAMYFCASSEAQASGSDEQFFGPGTRLTVL.

The J gene is TRBJ2-3, the V gene TRBV28; D unresolved. V was cut by 5 bases and J by 6 bases, with 12 bases left in between. CDR1 MDHEN and CDR2 SYDVKM come from the germline V gene. The CDR3 is 13 amino acids. The CDR3 bases are TGTGCCAGCAGTCCAAACTCACGGGATACGCAGTATTTT. Its translation is CASSPNSRDTQYF.

This clone was detected once. The chain links TRBV18 to TRBJ2-3, with D maybe TRBD1 (5 bases). The V end was cut by 3 bases, the J end by 4 bases, with 11 bases between. This CDR3 is 14 amino acids long. Germline CDR1 KGHSH, CDR2 LQKENI. The DNA for the CDR3 is TGTGCCAGCTCACCTACCGACAGTGCAGATACGCAGTATTTT. Translated: CASSPTDSADTQYF.

This chain uses TRBV28 with TRBJ1-2, with 7 bases aligning to TRBD1. Unmatched junction bases numbered 7, after V lost 4 bases and J lost 2 bases. Germline lookup yields CDR1 MDHEN and CDR2 SYDVKM. The CDR3 sequence is 15 residues long. The CDR3 coding sequence is TGTGCCAGCAGTTCACCTTCGACAGGGAACTATGGCTACACCTTC. Encoded protein: CASSSPSTGNYGYTF.

The CDR3 nucleotides read TGTGCCAGCAGTCAGGTCACTATCTATGGCTACACCTTC. Its protein is CASSQVTIYGYTF. The genes are TRBV28 and TRBJ1-2; no clear D gene. This CDR3 has 13 residues. From germline, CDR1 is MDHEN and CDR2 SYDVKM. V gave up 5 bases and J gave up 4 bases, with 11 bases separating them.

The chain recombines TRBV4-1 with TRBJ2-1; 12 bases fit TRBD2. V was pared by 0 bases and J by 0 bases, with 12 bases of the junction left unmatched. The CDR3 has 21 amino acids. CDR1 is MGHRA and CDR2 is YSYEKL in the germline V gene. The DNA for the CDR3 is TGCGCCAGCAGCCAAGAAAGCTTGGGGACTAGCGGGTGGGGCTCCTACAATGAGCAGTTCTTC. The encoded protein is CASSQESLGTSGWGSYNEQFF.

The J gene is TRBJ2-1, the V gene TRBV18, with a weak D call TRBD1 (7 bases). V lost 4 bases to trimming and J lost 6 bases, with 22 bases between them. Germline CDR1 KGHSH, CDR2 LQKENI. CDR3 size: 17 residues. CDR3 residues: CASSLPGGGVGGNEQFF. Here the CDR3 DNA reads TGTGCCAGCTCACTTCCAGGGGGAGGAGTAGGCGGCAATGAGCAGTTCTTC.

The rearrangement joins TRBV30 to TRBJ2-1; the D gene is possibly TRBD1 (6 bases). The CDR3 covers 15 residues. V lost 2 bases and J lost 4, with 15 bases in between. Germline values: CDR1 GTSNPN, CDR2 SVGIG (reference sequence). The CDR3, as DNA: TGTGCCTGGAGTCGGGATATAGGGGGTTACAATGAGCAGTTCTTC. It codes for CAWSRDIGGYNEQFF.

This chain joins TRBV15 and TRBJ1-1; the D is unclear. The CDR3 covers 11 residues. The germline gives CDR1 LNHNV, CDR2 YYDKDF (reference sequence). With 6 bases removed from V and 3 bases from J, the gap between germline ends came to 5 bases. CDR3 nucleotide sequence: TGTGCCACCAGAGAAGACACTGAAGCTTTCTTT. Its translation: CATREDTEAFF.

This clone came up once. This chain uses TRBV11-3 with TRBJ2-1; 7 bases fit TRBD2. This CDR3 has 12 amino acids. The trim removed 6 bases at V and 10 bases at J, leaving 6 bases unmatched. Germline values: CDR1 SGHNT, CDR2 YENEEA. The CDR3: CASSQTGGEQFF. Written as DNA, the CDR3 is TGTGCCAGCAGTCAGACCGGGGGGGAGCAGTTCTTC.

The table lists this clone with a count of one. The chain uses TRBV7-2 and TRBJ1-5; 7 bases map to TRBD1. V gave up 2 bases and J gave up 2 bases; unmatched junction bases: 6. The CDR3 contains 16 residues. Germline V gene sequence: CDR1 SGHTA, CDR2 FQGNSA. CDR3 nucleotide sequence: TGTGCCAGCAGCTTATTTCCCCAGGGGGGCAATCAGCCCCAGCATTTT. This encodes CASSLFPQGGNQPQHF.

This chain connects TRBV11-2 to TRBJ2-7; 7 bases fit TRBD2. The CDR3 is 15 amino acids. The germline gives CDR1 SGHAT, CDR2 FQNNGV. Unmatched junction bases numbered 11, after V lost 4 bases and J lost 5 bases. CDR3 nucleotide sequence: TGTGCCAGCAGCTCCGTGAGCGGGAAAGGCCACGAGCAGTACTTC. Its protein product is CASSSVSGKGHEQYF.